Detailed here is one TCR beta chain. This sample is drawn from a study of shared clonotypes between healthy human individuals. The split of CD4+ cells yielded CD45RA+ naive and CD45RA-negative memory subsets. Only in-frame clones appear in the TCRdb table, and some are missing; sequencing was by immunoSEQ multiplex PCR. The sample holds just over 2,000,000 clones, over 85% seen once. The CDR3 runs to 14 residues. V trimming: 4 bases; J trimming: 4 bases; junction bases outside the gene matches: 7. Germline CDR1 reads SGDLS; CDR2 reads YYNGEE. The V gene is TRBV9, the J gene TRBJ1-2, with 7 positions matching TRBD1. Material for sequencing was naive CD4+ T cells sorted from blood. Subset defined: CD45RA+ positively selected. The clonotype originates from a man between 18 and 29 years old in good health. In nucleotides, the CDR3 is TGTGCCAGCAGCTTAACGACAGGGCCCTATGGCTACACCTTC. Its protein product is CASSLTTGPYGYTF.